This record covers a single T cell receptor beta chain. Its specificity is unknown. This entry belongs to a study of T-cell reconstitution after alpha-beta-depleted transplantation in children. Whole-study results and caveats: Surviving recipient cells, namely T cells and thymic progenitors, were the source of high day-60 TCRbeta diversity in some patients. Several hundred expanded graft clones reportedly gave rise to the alpha-beta T cells present about two months after transplant. By one year post-transplant, T-cell counts and diversity largely arose from T cells that were newly produced.

The library targeted TCRbeta and was prepared with unique molecular identifiers. TCRdb independently ran MiXCR on the PCR reads; one entry per CDR3 protein. The sample records hundreds of thousands of distinct CDR3 sequences, approximately 13% being singletons. V lost 1 base and J lost 4, with 11 bases in between. The germline V gene encodes CDR1 MNHEY and CDR2 SVGEGT. The CDR3 is 15 residues long. The genes are TRBV6-2 or TRBV6-3 and TRBJ1-5; D may be TRBD1 (6 bases). The sample consisted of PBMCs, mostly from graft donor cells, taken 360 days after TCRalphabeta/CD19-depleted stem cell transplant. The source is a male patient aged 5 to 17 who had a stem cell transplant for acute myeloid leukemia, so the T cells may come from the graft donor. CDR3 coding DNA: TGTGCCAGCAGTTACTGGAGACAGGTGAATCAGCCCCAGCATTTT. Protein: CASSYWRQVNQPQHF.